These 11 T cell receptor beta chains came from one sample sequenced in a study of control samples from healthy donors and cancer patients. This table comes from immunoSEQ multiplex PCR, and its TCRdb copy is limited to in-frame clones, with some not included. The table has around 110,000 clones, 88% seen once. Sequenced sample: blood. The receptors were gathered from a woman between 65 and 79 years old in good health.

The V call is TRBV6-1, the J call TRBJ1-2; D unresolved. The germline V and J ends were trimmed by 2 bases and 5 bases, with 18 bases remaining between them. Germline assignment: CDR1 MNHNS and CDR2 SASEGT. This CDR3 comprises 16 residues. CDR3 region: CASSEYSPGGGYGYTF. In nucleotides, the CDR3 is TGTGCCAGCAGTGAATATTCCCCCGGTGGAGGGTATGGCTACACCTTC.

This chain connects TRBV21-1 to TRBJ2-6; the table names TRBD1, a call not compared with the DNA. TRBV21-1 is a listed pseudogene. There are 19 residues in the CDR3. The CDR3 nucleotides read TGTGCCAGCAGCAAAAGGCCTGGGGACAGAAACTCTGGGGCCAACGTCCTGACTTTC. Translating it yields CASSKRPGDRNSGANVLTF.

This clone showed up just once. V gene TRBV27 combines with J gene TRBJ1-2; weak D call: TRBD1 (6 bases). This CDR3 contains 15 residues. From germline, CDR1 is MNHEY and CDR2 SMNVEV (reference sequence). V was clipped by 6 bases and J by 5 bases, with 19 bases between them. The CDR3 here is CASSRTAPSMYGYTF. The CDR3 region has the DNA TGTGCCAGCAGCCGGACAGCTCCATCCATGTATGGCTACACCTTC.

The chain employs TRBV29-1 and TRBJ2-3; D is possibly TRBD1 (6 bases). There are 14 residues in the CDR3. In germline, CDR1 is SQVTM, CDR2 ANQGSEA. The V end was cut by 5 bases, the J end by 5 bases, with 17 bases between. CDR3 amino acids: CSVWGHRARDTQYF. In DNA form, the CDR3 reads TGCAGCGTTTGGGGACACCGGGCGAGAGATACGCAGTATTTT.

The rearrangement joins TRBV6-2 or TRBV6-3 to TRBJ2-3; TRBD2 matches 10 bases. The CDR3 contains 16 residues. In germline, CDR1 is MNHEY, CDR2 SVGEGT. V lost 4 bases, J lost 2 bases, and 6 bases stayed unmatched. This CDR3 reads CASSSYLAGVTDTQYF. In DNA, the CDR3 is TGTGCCAGCAGTTCCTATCTAGCGGGGGTCACAGATACGCAGTATTTT.

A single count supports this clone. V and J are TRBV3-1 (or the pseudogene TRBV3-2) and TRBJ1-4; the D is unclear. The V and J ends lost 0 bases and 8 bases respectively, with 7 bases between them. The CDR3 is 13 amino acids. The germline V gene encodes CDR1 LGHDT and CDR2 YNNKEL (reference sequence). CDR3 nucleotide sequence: TGTGCCAGCAGCCAAGATCGGAGAGAAAAACTGTTTTTT. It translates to CASSQDRREKLFF.

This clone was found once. Written as DNA, the CDR3 is TGTGCCAGGAGGCCCCGCGGGCCCTATGGCTACACCTTC. It specifies CARRPRGPYGYTF. This chain joins TRBV2 and TRBJ1-2; D gene unclear. The V end was cut by 9 bases, the J end by 4 bases, with 15 bases between. The CDR3 contains 13 residues. Per germline, CDR1 SNHLY and CDR2 FYNNEI. Supplemented by reference TRBV2 and TRBJ1-2, the full variable domain reads EPEVTQTPSHQVTQMGQEVILRCVPISNHLYFYWYRQILGQKVEFLVSFYNNEISEKSEIFDDQFSVERPDGSNFTLKIRSTKLEDSAMYFCARRPRGPYGYTFGSGTRLTVV.

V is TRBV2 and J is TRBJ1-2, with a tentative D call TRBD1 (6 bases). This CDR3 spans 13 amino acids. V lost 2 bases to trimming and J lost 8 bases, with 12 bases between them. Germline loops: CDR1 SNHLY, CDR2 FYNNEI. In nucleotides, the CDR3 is TGTGCCAGCAGTGAAACAGGGCCGGGAGGCTACACCTTC. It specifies CASSETGPGGYTF.

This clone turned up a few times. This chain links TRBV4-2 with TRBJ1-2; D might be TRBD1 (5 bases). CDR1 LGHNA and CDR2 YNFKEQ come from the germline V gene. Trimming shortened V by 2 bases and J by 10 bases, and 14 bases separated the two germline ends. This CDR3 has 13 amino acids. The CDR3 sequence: CASSQQFPGVYTF. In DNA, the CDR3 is TGTGCCAGCAGCCAACAATTTCCGGGGGTCTACACCTTC.

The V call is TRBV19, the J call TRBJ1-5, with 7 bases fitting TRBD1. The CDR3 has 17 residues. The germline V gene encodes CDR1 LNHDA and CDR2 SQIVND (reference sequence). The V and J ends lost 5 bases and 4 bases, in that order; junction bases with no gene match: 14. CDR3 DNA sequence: TGTGCCAGTAGTGGAGCCCGACAGGGCCTTGGGAATCAGCCCCAGCATTTT. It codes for CASSGARQGLGNQPQHF.

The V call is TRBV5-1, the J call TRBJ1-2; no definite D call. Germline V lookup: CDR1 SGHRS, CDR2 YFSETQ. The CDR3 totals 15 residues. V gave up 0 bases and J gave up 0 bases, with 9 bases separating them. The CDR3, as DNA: TGCGCCAGCAGCTTGGGGACTGCCGCTAACTATGGCTACACCTTC. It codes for CASSLGTAANYGYTF.